This T cell receptor beta chain is drawn from a study of blood T cell repertoires in COVID-19. Data came from immunoSEQ multiplex PCR; TCRdb stores just in-frame clones and leaves some out. This sample has 110,000 or so clones, with roughly 82% found just once. This TCR came from a woman in her thirties or forties with acute or convalescent COVID-19. The specimen was peripheral blood.

CDR3 nucleotide sequence: TGTGCCAGCAGCTTCCAGGGCAATCAGCCCCAGCATTTT. It translates to CASSFQGNQPQHF. V usage is TRBV7-2 and J usage is TRBJ1-5, with D unclear. V lost 3 bases to trimming and J lost 2 bases, with 5 bases between them. The germline V gene encodes CDR1 SGHTA and CDR2 FQGNSA. This CDR3 has 13 residues.